Listed below are T cell receptor beta chains from one sample, sequenced in a study of cytomegalovirus exposure and HLA in healthy donors. Method: immunoSEQ multiplex PCR; TCRdb's copy keeps in-frame clones and lacks some. The sample carries some 180,000 clones, about 70% recorded once. Sequencing used PBMCs. The source of these receptors is a woman in her twenties or thirties in good health and CMV-seronegative. Both conserved end residues are trimmed from each CDR3.

j_call	v_call	cdr3_length	cdr3_aa
TRBJ2-2	TRBV2	12	ASHSGVVTGELF
TRBJ2-2	TRBV7-9	14	SSSANAGALTGELF
TRBJ1-4	TRBV6-5	9	ASSYGGRLF
TRBJ1-3	TRBV11-3	12	ASSFTRSGNTIY
TRBJ2-7	TRBV4-1	13	ASSQVGAAFGEQY
TRBJ2-1	TRBV19	10	ASRGAYNEQF
TRBJ2-2	TRBV21-1	14	ASSPHRLAGFGELF
TRBJ2-1	TRBV5-6	13	ASSKLAGAGNEQF
TRBJ1-1	TRBV5-8	13	ASSLYGTANTEAF
TRBJ1-1	TRBV5-4	13	ASSLVGGAETEAF
TRBJ1-2	TRBV6-1	15	ASSEVIVTALNYGYT
TRBJ2-2	TRBV25-1	13	ASSAPGTGNGELF
TRBJ2-1	TRBV10-2	14	ASRKGTGAINNEQF
TRBJ2-7	TRBV4-3	12	ASSQARNPYEQY
TRBJ1-1	TRBV12-5	18	ASGLVRSGADGFRNTEAF
TRBJ1-4	TRBV9	13	ASSVGGGADEKLF
TRBJ1-5	TRBV7-8	12	ASSSQGGRQPQH
TRBJ2-2	TRBV2	12	ASTRDRVSGELF
TRBJ2-5	TRBV7-8	12	ASSLRRALETQY
TRBJ2-1	TRBV5-1	15	ASSLEYGRAGVNEQF
TRBJ2-7	TRBV2	13	ASTRGDRDSYEQY
TRBJ2-3	TRBV29-1	13	SVETQPRYTDTQY
TRBJ1-2	TRBV15	12	ATSRDGTGYGYT
TRBJ1-5	TRBV7-9	11	ASSPTRGQPQH
TRBJ1-4	TRBV7-2	13	ASSQTQGADEKLF
TRBJ2-5	TRBV5-1	14	ASSLTGTGVGETQY
TRBJ2-1	TRBV27	13	ASRGGTSDYNEQF
TRBJ1-5	TRBV27	15	ASGGGRVDRRYQPQH
TRBJ2-7	TRBV5-4	14	ASSLGRTGNSYEQY
TRBJ2-5	TRBV7-2	16	ASSQDFSGGPRTQTQY
TRBJ1-1	TRBV14	11	ASSQAGGARAF
TRBJ1-1	TRBV6-5	14	ASSYQNTGTGGKAF
TRBJ1-1	TRBV25-1	10	ASSVRETEAF
TRBJ2-1	TRBV30	12	AWSPGLAGAKQF
TRBJ2-1	TRBV11-3	14	ASSLSGTSGHNEQF
TRBJ2-2	TRBV7-2	14	ASSLAGGSNTGELF
TRBJ1-1	TRBV5-4	13	ASSPVGQLNLEAF
TRBJ1-3	TRBV4-1	13	ASSQVGLSGNTIY
TRBJ1-1	TRBV7-8	12	ASSWVRGNTEAF
TRBJ2-2	TRBV6-5	12	ASRLLAGAGELF
TRBJ1-2	TRBV7-6	13	ASSPQQGSNYGYT
TRBJ1-2	TRBV11-2	13	ASSSYPDRGSGYT
TRBJ1-2	TRBV6-6	14	ASSSGTGIPNYGYT
TRBJ2-3	TRBV25-1	13	ASSNRRVGTYTQY
TRBJ1-5	TRBV30	12	AWSLTYSNQPQH
TRBJ2-7	TRBV5-1	13	ASSELNGGTYEQY
TRBJ1-1	TRBV6-4	11	ASSEGDFTEAF
TRBJ2-3	TRBV19	12	ASSPQAAVDTQY
TRBJ2-7	TRBV5-6	13	ASSLVGQGAREQY
TRBJ1-4	TRBV30	14	AWRKGTGARNEKLF
TRBJ1-5	TRBV10-3	14	AISDRTGRSNQPQH